These 25 T cell receptor beta chains were sequenced from one sample in a study of blood T cell repertoires in COVID-19. Repertoires were generated with immunoSEQ multiplex PCR, while TCRdb's copy carries only in-frame clones and drops some. The table records approximately 230,000 clones, roughly 80% of them present only once. Sample: peripheral blood. These receptors were obtained from a woman of 80 years or more with active or convalescent COVID-19.

This clone was observed a single time. The V gene is TRBV2, the J gene TRBJ1-5; D uncertain. Germline assignment: CDR1 SNHLY and CDR2 FYNNEI. The CDR3 loop spans 15 amino acids. The germline V and J ends were trimmed by 1 base and 1 base, with 8 bases remaining between them. Written as DNA, the CDR3 is TGTGCCAGCAGTGAAGGGAGTTTGAGCAATCAGCCCCAGCATTTT. The encoded protein is CASSEGSLSNQPQHF.

The rearrangement uses TRBV5-5 and TRBJ1-6; D call uncertain. The CDR3 sequence is 16 residues long. Germline V gene sequence: CDR1 SGHKS, CDR2 YYEKEE (reference sequence). V gave up 0 bases and J gave up 0 bases, with 7 bases separating them. CDR3 residues: CASSLDPSSYNSPLHF. CDR3 bases: TGTGCCAGCAGCTTGGACCCTAGCTCCTATAATTCACCCCTCCACTTT.

This clone was counted between two and nine times. V usage is TRBV24-1 and J usage is TRBJ2-2; D is ambiguous. In germline, CDR1 is KGHDR, CDR2 SFDVKD. V was cut by 3 bases and J by 1 base, with 8 bases left in between. This CDR3 region has 15 residues. CDR3 bases: TGTGCCACCAGTGATATGACACAGAACACCGGGGAGCTGTTTTTT. Protein product: CATSDMTQNTGELFF.

The V and J genes are TRBV7-9 and TRBJ2-7, with D hard to call. Germline V gene sequence: CDR1 SEHNR, CDR2 FQNEAQ (reference sequence). Between the trimmed V and J ends, which lost 4 bases and 3 bases, there was a span of 4 bases. The CDR3 runs 11 residues. The CDR3 protein is CASSSVYEQYF. In DNA form, the CDR3 reads TGTGCCAGCAGCTCGGTCTACGAGCAGTACTTC.

The rearrangement joins TRBV4-2 to TRBJ1-2; D is perhaps TRBD1 (5 bases). Trimming left V 1 base short and J 2 bases short, with 14 bases between. The CDR3 covers 16 residues. Germline V lookup: CDR1 LGHNA, CDR2 YNFKEQ. In DNA form, the CDR3 reads TGTGCCAGCAGCCAAGCCCAGGGAGGTGAGAACTATGGCTACACCTTC. It is translated as CASSQAQGGENYGYTF.

The chain recombines TRBV5-8 with TRBJ2-7, with a possible D match to TRBD1 (6 bases). Germline-derived CDR1 and CDR2 are SGHTS and YDEGEE. V gave up 6 bases and J gave up 1 base, with 14 bases separating them. The CDR3 runs to 14 residues. The CDR3 nucleotides read TGTGCCAGCACACGACAGGCTTCTTCCTACGAGCAGTACTTC. Translating gives CASTRQASSYEQYF.

The chain uses TRBV4-1 and TRBJ2-2; 8 bases map to TRBD2. The V segment lost 1 base and the J segment 3 bases; nucleotides outside the gene matches: 16. Germline V lookup: CDR1 MGHRA, CDR2 YSYEKL. This CDR3 has 20 amino acids. The CDR3 region has the DNA TGCGCCAGCAGCCAAGCCTACGGGGGGGCCATGGTTGCGGACACCGGGGAGCTGTTTTTT. Protein: CASSQAYGGAMVADTGELFF.

The CDR3 DNA reads as TGTGCCAGCTCACCCGGGGTTTGGAGTATCACTGAAGCTTTCTTT. Translating gives CASSPGVWSITEAFF. The chain carries TRBV18 and TRBJ1-1; D not certain. CDR1 is KGHSH, CDR2 LQKENI, per germline. V lost 3 bases, J lost 4 bases, and 15 bases lay in between. CDR3 length: 15 residues. Full variable domain (rest looked up from reference TRBV18 and TRBJ1-1): NAGVMQNPRHLVRRRGQEARLRCSPMKGHSHVYWYRQLPEEGLKFMVYLQKENIIDESGMPKERFSAEFPKEGPSILRIQQVVRGDSAAYFCASSPGVWSITEAFFGQGTRLTVV.

The CDR3 nucleotides are TGTGCTACGGAGAACGTGGGCAATCAGCCCCAGCATTTT. Protein sequence: CATENVGNQPQHF. This chain links TRBV19 with TRBJ1-5; D gene unclear. CDR1 LNHDA and CDR2 SQIVND come from the germline V gene (reference sequence). This CDR3 spans 13 amino acids. Drawing the rest from reference TRBV19 and TRBJ1-5, the complete variable domain is DGGITQSPKYLFRKEGQNVTLSCEQNLNHDAMYWYRQDPGQGLRLIYYSQIVNDFQKGDIAEGYSVSREKKESFPLTVTSAQKNPTAFYLCATENVGNQPQHFGDGTRLSIL.

The rearrangement joins TRBV6-1 to TRBJ1-5, with a tentative D call TRBD1 (6 bases). Germline values: CDR1 MNHNS, CDR2 SASEGT. The V gene lost 2 bases and the J gene lost 7 bases, with 15 bases spanning the gap. The length of the CDR3 is 15 residues. In DNA, the CDR3 is TGTGCCAGCAGTGAAAGTCGAACAGGGCAACAGCCCCAGCATTTT. Encoded protein: CASSESRTGQQPQHF.

V usage is TRBV6-5 and J usage is TRBJ1-2, with 10 bases fitting TRBD1. CDR1 and CDR2 (germline): MNHEY, SVGAGI. The ends lost 8 bases at V and 7 bases at J; junction bases unmatched: 13. This CDR3 has 15 amino acids. This CDR3 is CASRGSTGGFFGYTF. DNA of the CDR3: TGTGCCAGCCGGGGGTCGACAGGGGGCTTTTTTGGCTACACCTTC.

V gene TRBV10-2 combines with J gene TRBJ2-1; 11 nucleotides line up with TRBD1. V lost 6 bases, J lost 10 bases, and 14 bases stayed unmatched. This CDR3 has 16 residues. The germline V gene encodes CDR1 WSHSY and CDR2 SAAADI. DNA of the CDR3: TGCGCCAGCAGAACCAAGGACAGGGGGCACGGCGGGGAGCAGTTCTTC. Translated, it gives CASRTKDRGHGGEQFF.

This chain connects TRBV6-1 to TRBJ1-5; 10 nucleotides agree with TRBD1. The CDR3 consists of 16 residues. Germline V gene lookup returns CDR1 MNHNS and CDR2 SASEGT. With V trimmed by 4 bases and J by 0 bases, 3 bases remained unmatched. For the CDR3, the DNA is TGTGCCAGCAGTGGGGACAGGGGACATAGCAATCAGCCCCAGCATTTT. The encoded protein is CASSGDRGHSNQPQHF.

In its sample, this clone was seen once. The J gene is TRBJ1-2, the V gene TRBV15, with 7 positions matching TRBD1. V lost 0 bases to trimming and J lost 6 bases; unmatched junction nucleotides: 4. The germline gives CDR1 LNHNV, CDR2 YYDKDF (reference sequence). The CDR3 totals 14 residues. The DNA for the CDR3 is TGTGCCACCAGCAGAGATCAGGGGGTTGATGGCTACACCTTC. Translating it yields CATSRDQGVDGYTF.

The chain is built from TRBV18 and TRBJ1-5; D gene unclear. Germline V gene data show CDR1 as KGHSH and CDR2 as LQKENI. Deletions cut 3 bases from V and 4 bases from J, with 19 bases between. The CDR3 has 17 amino acids. This CDR3 is CASSPADIPGFNQPQHF. In DNA form, the CDR3 reads TGTGCCAGCTCACCGGCCGACATACCCGGATTTAATCAGCCCCAGCATTTT.

The count of this clone is one. The rearrangement links TRBV6-2 or TRBV6-3 to TRBJ1-1; no firm D call. The V and J ends lost 5 bases and 0 bases respectively, with 13 bases between them. The V gene's germline CDR1 is MNHEY and CDR2 SVGEGT. CDR3 length: 15 amino acids. CDR3 residues: CASSEVSPVNTEAFF. The CDR3 DNA is TGTGCCAGCAGTGAGGTGAGTCCGGTGAACACTGAAGCTTTCTTT.

V and J are TRBV5-1 and TRBJ1-5, with unresolved D. CDR3 length: 10 amino acids. Germline V lookup: CDR1 SGHRS, CDR2 YFSETQ. Deletions cut 6 bases from V and 7 bases from J, with 5 bases between. CDR3 coding DNA: TGCGCCAGCAAGGAGCAGCCCCAGCATTTT. Its protein is CASKEQPQHF.

This clone was seen once. The V and J genes are TRBV29-1 and TRBJ1-5, with D unresolved. V was pared by 1 base and J by 3 bases, with 13 bases between. Germline CDR1 reads SQVTM; CDR2 reads ANQGSEA. This CDR3 is built from 15 residues. The CDR3 here is CSVEVSGKDNQPQHF. CDR3 coding DNA: TGCAGCGTTGAAGTGTCGGGGAAAGACAATCAGCCCCAGCATTTT.

The chain uses TRBV28 and TRBJ2-2; 7 bases map to TRBD1. CDR1 is MDHEN and CDR2 is SYDVKM in the germline V gene. The V segment lost 5 bases and the J segment 7 bases; nucleotides outside the gene matches: 13. The CDR3 extends over 16 amino acids. CDR3 protein: CASSKPGQTKGGELFF. In DNA form, the CDR3 reads TGTGCCAGCAGTAAACCGGGACAGACTAAGGGCGGGGAGCTGTTTTTT.

This clone was counted between two and nine times. This chain joins TRBV28 and TRBJ1-1; 10 nucleotides match TRBD1. Germline-derived CDR1 and CDR2 are MDHEN and SYDVKM. The ends lost 4 bases at V and 4 bases at J; junction bases unmatched: 6. This CDR3 has 15 residues. The CDR3 spells CASSSGTGVVTEAFF. For the CDR3, the DNA is TGTGCCAGCAGTTCCGGGACAGGGGTTGTCACTGAAGCTTTCTTT.

This clone has a handful of counts. The V and J genes are TRBV6-4 and TRBJ1-1; D not certain. Germline CDR1 reads MRHNA; CDR2 reads SNTAGT. The V and J ends lost 0 bases and 11 bases respectively, with 10 bases between them. The CDR3 is 12 amino acids. CDR3 DNA: TGTGCCAGCAGTGACTCATCCCTCCGGGCTTTCTTT. It translates to CASSDSSLRAFF.

J is TRBJ2-5 and V is TRBV28; D may be TRBD2 (5 bases). V shed 1 base and J shed 5 bases, with 14 bases lying between them. Looked up from germline, CDR1 is MDHEN and CDR2 is SYDVKM. The CDR3 length is 15 residues. The CDR3 sequence is CASSLSGTGRETQYF. The CDR3 DNA sequence: TGTGCCAGCAGTTTATCTGGTACGGGAAGGGAGACCCAGTACTTC.

Only a few counts were recorded for this clone. This rearrangement joins TRBV30 to TRBJ1-6, with D maybe TRBD1 (5 bases). Germline CDR1 is GTSNPN and CDR2 is SVGIG (reference sequence). The V end was cut by 0 bases, the J end by 9 bases, with 15 bases between. The CDR3 is made up of 15 amino acids. In DNA form, the CDR3 reads TGTGCCTGGAGTGTAGGGGTATCGATCGGTTCACCCCTCCACTTT. This encodes CAWSVGVSIGSPLHF.

DNA for the CDR3: TGCGCCAGCAGCAATCCCGGGACAGGCTCAAATTCACCCCTCCACTTT. As protein: CASSNPGTGSNSPLHF. This rearrangement joins TRBV4-1 to TRBJ1-6; TRBD1 aligns across 8 bases. Germline assignment: CDR1 MGHRA and CDR2 YSYEKL. The CDR3 extends over 16 amino acids. The V segment lost 5 bases and the J segment 7 bases; nucleotides outside the gene matches: 10.

The CDR3 nucleotides read TGTGCCAGCAGCCAAGGGAGTTTGGTAGCTTTCTTT. This codes for CASSQGSLVAFF. The chain couples TRBV3-1 (or the pseudogene TRBV3-2) to TRBJ1-1; no firm D call. This CDR3 is 12 amino acids long. The germline gives CDR1 LGHDT, CDR2 YNNKEL (reference sequence). V was cut by 1 base and J by 10 bases, with 10 bases left in between.